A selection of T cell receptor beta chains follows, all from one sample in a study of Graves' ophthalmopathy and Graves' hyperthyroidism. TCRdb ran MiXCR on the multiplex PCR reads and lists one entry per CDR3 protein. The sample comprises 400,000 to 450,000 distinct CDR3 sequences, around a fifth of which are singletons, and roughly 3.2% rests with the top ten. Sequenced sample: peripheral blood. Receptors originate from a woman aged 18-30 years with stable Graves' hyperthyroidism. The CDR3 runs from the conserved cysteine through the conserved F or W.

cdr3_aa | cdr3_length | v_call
CASNPRYRGPYEQYF | 15 | TRBV28
CASSLPTSGSFYEQYF | 16 | TRBV5-1
CASEDSFSYEQYF | 13 | TRBV28
CASRPGGGTSPSYEQYF | 17 | TRBV11-2
CASSLTAGVKPYEQYF | 16 | TRBV11-1
CASSPGGLNSPLHF | 14 | TRBV7-9
CASSTYGTGNTGELFF | 16 | TRBV12-3/TRBV12-4
CATSRDITSVHEQYF | 15 | TRBV15
CATRRGGSNYGYTF | 14 | TRBV15
CASSQQGYAGELFF | 14 | TRBV3-1
CASSLLSRPRYQETQYF | 17 | TRBV28
CASSRQGNIKYF | 12 | TRBV2
CATSGRPSNQPQHF | 14 | TRBV24-1
CASSYSTSGILEQYF | 15 | TRBV6-2/TRBV6-3
CAWSPLGHHQETQYF | 15 | TRBV30
CASRGQGATEDYGYTF | 16 | TRBV12-3/TRBV12-4
CASSSYQGSVNAETQYF | 17 | TRBV6-5
CAWSTGFSRFNTEAFF | 16 | TRBV30
CASSQEGYYEQYF | 13 | TRBV14
CASSHLQPFTGAIYRRPNSPLHF | 23 | TRBV4-1
CAISEGFPGNTEAFF | 15 | TRBV10-3
CASSSRTVGGTEAFF | 15 | TRBV6-5
CASRLIDLQETQYF | 14 | TRBV7-8
CASRDRRVPVNGYTF | 15 | TRBV6-1
CASSLGFQPQHF | 12 | TRBV7-9
CASSYSRTSGTREQYF | 16 | TRBV6-2/TRBV6-3
CASSITDQPQHF | 12 | TRBV12-3/TRBV12-4
CASSYVEHGYEQYF | 14 | TRBV6-2/TRBV6-3
CASRLVETQYF | 11 | TRBV6-2/TRBV6-3
CASSLRAGSVHEQYF | 15 | TRBV5-1
CAWSPPARDNSPLHF | 15 | TRBV30
CASSALRGNAGELFF | 15 | TRBV11-3
CASSPGPMNTGELFF | 15 | TRBV5-1
CASSKSWTGAGEQYF | 15 | TRBV5-6
CASRTTGLNTGELFF | 15 | TRBV6-1
CATTSNSYEQYF | 12 | TRBV2
CASSSDRLALPEQYF | 15 | TRBV7-9
CASSPGPANTEAFF | 14 | TRBV12-3/TRBV12-4
CATSEHNLQSYEQYF | 15 | TRBV24-1
CASSPSLPGLEGYEQYF | 17 | TRBV28
CASKGGNQPQHF | 12 | TRBV19
CASSLWGGGTEAFF | 14 | TRBV27
CASSADRTEAFF | 12 | TRBV5-1
CATSVSGTVNTEAFF | 15 | TRBV24-1
CASSPGQGPTNEKLFF | 16 | TRBV12-3/TRBV12-4
CASSIPGQGHQPQHF | 15 | TRBV19
CASGASGEAFF | 11 | TRBV12-3/TRBV12-4
CASRGISNQPQHF | 13 | TRBV6-4
CASSEFPGRVNTEAFF | 16 | TRBV10-2
CASSLSRGYTGELFF | 15 | TRBV4-1
CATSRGGSSYEQYF | 14 | TRBV15
CSCRVNAGTDTQYF | 14 | TRBV20-1